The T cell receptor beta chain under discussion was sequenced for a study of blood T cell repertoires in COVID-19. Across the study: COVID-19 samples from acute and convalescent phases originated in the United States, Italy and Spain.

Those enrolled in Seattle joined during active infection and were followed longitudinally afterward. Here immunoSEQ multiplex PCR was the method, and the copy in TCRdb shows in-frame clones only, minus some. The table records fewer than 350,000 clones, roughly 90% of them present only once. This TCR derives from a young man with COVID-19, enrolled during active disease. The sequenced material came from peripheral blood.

CDR3: CASSEAMAAQGTNQPQHF. The DNA of the CDR3 is TGTGCCAGCAGTGAAGCGATGGCTGCCCAGGGGACAAATCAGCCCCAGCATTTT. The chain links TRBV6-1 to TRBJ1-5; maybe TRBD1 (6 bases). CDR3 size: 18 residues. Trimming left V 0 bases short and J 4 bases short, with 19 bases between. Germline V gene sequence: CDR1 MNHNS, CDR2 SASEGT.